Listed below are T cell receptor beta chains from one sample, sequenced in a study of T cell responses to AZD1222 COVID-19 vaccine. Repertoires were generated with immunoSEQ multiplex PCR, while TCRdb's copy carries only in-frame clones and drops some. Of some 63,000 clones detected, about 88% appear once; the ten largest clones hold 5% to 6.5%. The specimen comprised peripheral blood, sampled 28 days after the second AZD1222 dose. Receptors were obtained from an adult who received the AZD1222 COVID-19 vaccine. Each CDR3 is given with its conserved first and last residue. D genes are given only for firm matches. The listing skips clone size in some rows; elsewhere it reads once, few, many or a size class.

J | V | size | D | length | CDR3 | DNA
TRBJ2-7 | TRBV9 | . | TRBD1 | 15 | CASSVATGGPYEQYF | TGTGCCAGCAGCGTAGCGACAGGGGGGCCCTACGAGCAGTACTTC
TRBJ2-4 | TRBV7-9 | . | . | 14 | CASSLGDTKNIQYF | TGTGCCAGCAGCCTCGGGGACACAAAAAACATTCAGTACTTC
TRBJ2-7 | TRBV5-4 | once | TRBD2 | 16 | CASSLAGLAGEYEQYF | TGTGCCAGCAGCCTGGCTGGACTAGCGGGAGAGTACGAGCAGTACTTC
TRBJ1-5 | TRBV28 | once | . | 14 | CASIPLGINQPQHF | TGTGCCAGCATCCCTCTGGGGATCAATCAGCCCCAGCATTTT
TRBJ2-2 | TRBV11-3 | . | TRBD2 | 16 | CASSSSQRGNTGELFF | TGTGCCAGCAGCTCTTCTCAGCGGGGGAACACCGGGGAGCTGTTTTTT
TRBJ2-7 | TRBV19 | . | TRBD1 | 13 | CASSEGQGNEQYF | TGTGCCAGTAGTGAGGGACAGGGTAACGAGCAGTACTTC
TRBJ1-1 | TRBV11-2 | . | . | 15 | CASSLLGSQGTEAFF | TGTGCCAGCAGCTTGCTGGGGTCACAGGGCACTGAAGCTTTCTTT
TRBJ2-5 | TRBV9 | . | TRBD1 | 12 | CASSGRQGNQYF | TGTGCCAGCAGCGGAAGACAGGGGAACCAGTACTTC
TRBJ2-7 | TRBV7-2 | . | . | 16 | CASSLLVSRLNYEQYF | TGTGCCAGCAGCTTATTAGTCTCGCGGTTGAACTACGAGCAGTACTTC
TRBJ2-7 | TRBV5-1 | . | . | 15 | CASRIGTSFRYEQYF | TGCGCCAGCAGAATTGGTACTAGCTTTCGGTACGAGCAGTACTTC
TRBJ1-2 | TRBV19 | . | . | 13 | CASSMRQGDGYTF | TGTGCCAGTAGTATGAGGCAGGGAGATGGCTACACCTTC
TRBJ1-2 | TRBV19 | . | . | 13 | CASSRDPSSGYTF | TGTGCCAGTAGTAGGGACCCTTCTAGTGGCTACACCTTC
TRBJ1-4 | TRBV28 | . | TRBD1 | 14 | CASSSGGEGEKLFF | TGTGCCAGCAGTTCAGGGGGCGAGGGTGAAAAACTGTTTTTT
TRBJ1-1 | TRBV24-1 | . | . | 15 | CATSDRTALNTEAFF | TGTGCCACCAGTGACAGGACAGCTCTGAACACTGAAGCTTTCTTT
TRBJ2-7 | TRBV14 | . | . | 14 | CASSPIGPSYEQYF | TGTGCCAGCAGCCCCATAGGGCCTTCCTACGAGCAGTACTTC
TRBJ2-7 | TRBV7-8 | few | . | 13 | CASSPEEIREQYF | TGTGCCAGCAGTCCCGAAGAAATACGCGAGCAGTACTTC
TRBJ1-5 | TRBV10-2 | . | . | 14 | CASSENGGYQPQHF | TGCGCCAGCAGTGAGAATGGGGGATATCAGCCCCAGCATTTT
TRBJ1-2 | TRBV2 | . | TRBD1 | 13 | CASRGQGKSGYTF | TGTGCCAGCAGGGGACAGGGGAAAAGTGGCTACACCTTC
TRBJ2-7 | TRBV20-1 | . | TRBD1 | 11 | CSARTGSEQYF | TGCAGTGCCCGGACAGGTTCCGAGCAGTACTTC
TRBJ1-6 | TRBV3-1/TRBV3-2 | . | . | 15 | CASSPGPPYNSPLHF | TGTGCCAGCAGCCCGGGACCTCCCTATAATTCACCCCTCCACTTT
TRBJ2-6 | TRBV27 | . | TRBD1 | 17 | CASSLGTGVSGANVLTF | TGTGCCAGCAGTTTAGGGACAGGCGTGTCTGGGGCCAACGTCCTGACTTTC
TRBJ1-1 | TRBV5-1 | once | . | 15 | CASSSAGARNTEAFF | TGCGCCAGCAGCTCCGCAGGGGCGAGGAACACTGAAGCTTTCTTT
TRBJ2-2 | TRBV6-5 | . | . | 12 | CAVQGFSGELFF | TGTGCCGTTCAGGGGTTTTCCGGGGAGCTGTTTTTT
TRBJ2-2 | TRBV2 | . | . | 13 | CASSEVTTGELFF | TGTGCCAGCAGTGAAGTAACGACCGGGGAGCTGTTTTTT
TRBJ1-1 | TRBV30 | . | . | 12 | CAWREYIAEAFF | TGTGCCTGGAGAGAGTATATCGCTGAAGCTTTCTTT
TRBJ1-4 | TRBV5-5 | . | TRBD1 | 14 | CASSLGQGAEKLFF | TGTGCCAGCAGCTTGGGACAGGGGGCTGAAAAACTGTTTTTT
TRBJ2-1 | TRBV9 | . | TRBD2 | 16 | CASSVSSSGVNNEQFF | TGTGCCAGCAGCGTGAGCTCTAGCGGGGTAAACAATGAGCAGTTCTTC
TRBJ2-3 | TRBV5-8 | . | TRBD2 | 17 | CASSVGLAGLSTDTQYF | TGTGCCAGCAGCGTGGGACTAGCGGGACTCAGCACAGATACGCAGTATTTT
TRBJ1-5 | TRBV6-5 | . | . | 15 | CASSYQGGSNQPQHF | TGTGCCAGCAGTTATCAAGGAGGCAGTAATCAGCCCCAGCATTTT
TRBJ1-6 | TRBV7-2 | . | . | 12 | CASSLMNSPLHF | TGTGCCAGCAGCTTAATGAATTCACCCCTCCACTTT
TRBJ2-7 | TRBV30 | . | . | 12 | CAWSRARREQYF | TGTGCCTGGAGCCGCGCGAGGCGCGAGCAGTACTTC
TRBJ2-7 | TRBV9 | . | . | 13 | CASSVGAEVEQYF | TGTGCCAGCAGCGTAGGAGCGGAAGTCGAGCAGTACTTC
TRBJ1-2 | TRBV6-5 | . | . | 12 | CASSLTNYGYTF | TGTGCCAGCAGTTTGACTAACTATGGCTACACCTTC
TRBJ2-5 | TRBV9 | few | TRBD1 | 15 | CASSVEGPGGGTQYF | TGTGCCAGCAGCGTAGAAGGTCCAGGGGGTGGGACCCAGTACTTC
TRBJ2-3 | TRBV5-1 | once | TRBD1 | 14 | CASCSGGAPDTQYF | TGCGCCAGCTGCTCAGGGGGCGCCCCAGATACGCAGTATTTT
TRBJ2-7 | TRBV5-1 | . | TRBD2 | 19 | CASSQPGLAGGEWSYEQYF | TGCGCCAGCAGCCAACCCGGGCTAGCGGGGGGGGAGTGGTCCTACGAGCAGTACTTC
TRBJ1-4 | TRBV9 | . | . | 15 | CASSVVGGSNEKLFF | TGTGCCAGCAGCGTAGTTGGGGGGTCCAATGAAAAACTGTTTTTT
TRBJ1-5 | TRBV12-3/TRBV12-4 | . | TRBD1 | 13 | CASSGTGGQPQHF | TGTGCCAGCAGTGGGACAGGCGGGCAGCCCCAGCATTTT
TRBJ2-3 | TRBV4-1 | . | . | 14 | CASSLGLGTDTQYF | TGCGCCAGCAGCCTGGGCCTGGGAACAGATACGCAGTATTTT
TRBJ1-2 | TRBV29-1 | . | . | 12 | CSVDGQNYGYTF | TGCAGCGTTGACGGGCAGAACTATGGCTACACCTTC
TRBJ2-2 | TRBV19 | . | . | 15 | CASRLTVANTGELFF | TGTGCCAGTAGGCTGACAGTCGCGAACACCGGGGAGCTGTTTTTT
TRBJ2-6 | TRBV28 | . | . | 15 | CASKGSSSGANVLTF | TGTGCCAGCAAAGGCAGCTCAAGTGGGGCCAACGTCCTGACTTTC
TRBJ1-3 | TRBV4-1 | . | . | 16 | CASSPYGAETGNTIYF | TGCGCCAGCAGCCCCTACGGGGCCGAAACTGGAAACACCATATATTTT
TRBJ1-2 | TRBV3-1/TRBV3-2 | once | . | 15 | CASSQDGSRVRGYTF | TGTGCCAGCAGCCAAGATGGCTCCAGGGTTCGCGGCTACACCTTC
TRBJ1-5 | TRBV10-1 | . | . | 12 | CASSEGNQPQHF | TGCGCCAGCAGTGAGGGAAATCAGCCCCAGCATTTT
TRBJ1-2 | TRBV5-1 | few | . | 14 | CASSLVGQGKGYTF | TGCGCCAGCAGCTTGGTTGGTCAGGGGAAAGGCTACACCTTC
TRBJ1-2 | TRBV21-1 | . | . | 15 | CASSKFGGSDYGYTF | TGTGCCAGCAGCAAATTTGGGGGGAGTGACTATGGCTACACCTTC
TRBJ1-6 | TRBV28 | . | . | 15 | CASSLVDSYNSPLHF | TGTGCCAGCAGTTTGGTCGACTCCTATAATTCACCCCTCCACTTT
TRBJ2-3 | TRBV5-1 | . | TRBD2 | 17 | CASRRGAGGPRGDTQYF | TGCGCCAGCAGACGTGGAGCGGGGGGACCCCGCGGGGATACGCAGTATTTT
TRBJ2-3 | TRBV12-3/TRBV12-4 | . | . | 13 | CASRFDTTDTQYF | TGTGCCAGCAGATTTGACACCACAGATACGCAGTATTTT
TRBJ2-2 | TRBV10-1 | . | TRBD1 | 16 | CASSEGYRGDTGELFF | TGCGCCAGCAGTGAGGGTTACAGGGGGGACACCGGGGAGCTGTTTTTT
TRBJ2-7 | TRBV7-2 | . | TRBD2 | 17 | CASSLVASGRTPYEQYF | TGTGCCAGCAGCTTAGTGGCTAGCGGGAGGACGCCCTACGAGCAGTACTTC
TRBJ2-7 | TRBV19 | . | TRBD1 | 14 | CASSKRTGLYEQYF | TGTGCCAGTAGTAAAAGGACAGGGCTCTACGAGCAGTACTTC
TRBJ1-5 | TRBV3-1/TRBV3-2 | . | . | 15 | CASSQDHEGNQPQHF | TGTGCCAGCAGCCAAGATCACGAAGGCAATCAGCCCCAGCATTTT
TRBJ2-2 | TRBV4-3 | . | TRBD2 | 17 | CASSQGGGTSHPGELFF | TGCGCCAGCAGCCAAGGGGGAGGGACTTCACATCCCGGGGAGCTGTTTTTT